This T cell receptor (beta chain) came from a study of blood T cell repertoires in COVID-19 (dated by TCRdb to about 2020). In the study overall: Samples covering the acute and convalescent phases of COVID-19 were provided by collaborators in the United States, Italy and Spain. A de-identified subject ID, COVID-19 status, age in years and sex were almost always included in the sample metadata. A freely available public database, intended as a resource for researchers studying the immune response to SARS-CoV-2, is where the repertoires were released. Where HLA class I and class II types were available, the types were taken from metadata supplied by the sample provider, not from assay-based typing. The prospective study material was composed of cDNA or gDNA derived from T cells, B-cell-depleted T cells, or PBMCs. The samples were drawn from the first 160 participants of the ongoing ImmuneRACE study and from 1,254 subjects provided by 6 global collaborators. Subjects who had been exposed to COVID-19, were actively infected with it, or had recovered from it provided the deeply sampled blood TCRbeta repertoires that made up the dataset.

This clone came up once. The clone's antigen remains unknown. The sample holds no much larger clone one base away, and base qualities are not on file. The collaborating institutions used their own protocols to collect whole blood in K2EDTA tubes. For TCRbeta analysis, collaborator samples were shipped as frozen whole blood, as isolated PBMCs, or as DNA extracted from either sample type. General conclusions and limits of the study: The quantity of clinical and demographic metadata differed by source and by participant and was supplied without curation.

TCRbeta CDR3 regions were amplified from genomic DNA by means of the immunoSEQ Assay, a bias-controlled multiplex PCR. Per the original workflow: Nucleated cell counts per sample were estimated from amplification of reference gene primers within the assay. Sequence reads were collapsed and filtered to measure the absolute abundance of every unique TCRbeta CDR3 rearrangement. For each sample, productive Simpson clonality was calculated by taking the square root of Simpson's diversity index across productive rearrangements. Entries here come from immuneACCESS through TCRdb and include only in-frame sequences with V and J called. Some clones fail to appear in such tables; in the studies checked, an unresolved V gene covers under half of the shortfall, and the cause of the remainder is unknown. That table gives V, J and clone size, and the DNA gave D and trimming. Present in this sample are some 30,000 clones, around nine tenths of which were seen just once. The ten largest make up approximately 5% of the sample.

Counted from cysteine to phenylalanine, this CDR3 has 18 amino acids. Only the CDR3 DNA stays, 54 bases, in frame from base 1. V lost 3 bases and J lost 2 bases, and the count of bases not matched to a germline gene is 14. According to the germline V gene, CDR1 reads ENHRY and CDR2 reads SYGVKD. Specimen: peripheral blood. The chain links TRBV10-3 with TRBJ2-5, and TRBD1 aligns with 8 junction nucleotides. The receptor was isolated from a woman in her 70s with active COVID-19. The CDR3 protein: CAISESLTGVGVQETQYF. DNA sequence: TGTGCCATCAGTGAATCCCTGACAGGGGTAGGGGTACAAGAGACCCAGTACTTC.